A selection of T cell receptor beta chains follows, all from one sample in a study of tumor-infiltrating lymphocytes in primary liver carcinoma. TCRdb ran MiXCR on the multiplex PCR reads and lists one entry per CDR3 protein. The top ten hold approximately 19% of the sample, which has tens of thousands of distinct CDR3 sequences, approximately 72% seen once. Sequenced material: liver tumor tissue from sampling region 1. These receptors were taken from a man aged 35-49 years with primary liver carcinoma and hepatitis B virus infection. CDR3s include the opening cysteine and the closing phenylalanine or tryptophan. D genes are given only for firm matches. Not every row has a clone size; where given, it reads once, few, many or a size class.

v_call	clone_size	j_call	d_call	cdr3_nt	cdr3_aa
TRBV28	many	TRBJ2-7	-	TGTGCCAGCACGGCCCCCGGGGGGCTAGGGGAGCAGTACTTC	CASTAPGGLGEQYF
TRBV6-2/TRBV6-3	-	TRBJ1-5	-	TGTGCCAGCAGTTACTATGGGCAGGGGTTAAAGAATCAGCCCCAACATTTT	CASSYYGQGLKNQPQHF
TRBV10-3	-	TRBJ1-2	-	TGTGCCATCAGCTTTCATGGAGAATGTGGCTACACCTTC	CAISFHGECGYTF
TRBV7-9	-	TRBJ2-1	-	-	CASSFAGGASEQIF
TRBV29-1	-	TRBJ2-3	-	TGCAGCGTTACAGGACAGGGAGGGGCCACAGGTACGCAGTATTTT	CSVTGQGGATGTQYF
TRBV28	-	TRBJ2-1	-	TGTGCCAGCAGGGGCCATGGGCCGGGCAATGAGCAGTTCTTC	CASRGHGPGNEQFF
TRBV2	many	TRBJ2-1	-	TGTGCCAGCAGTCTTCCTAGCCGCTCCTACAATGAGCAGTTCTTC	CASSLPSRSYNEQFF
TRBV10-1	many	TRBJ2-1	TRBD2	TGCGCCAGCAGTGAATCGACTAGCGGGAGCGGGACAAATGAGCAGTTCTTC	CASSESTSGSGTNEQFF
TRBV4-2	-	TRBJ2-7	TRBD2	TGTGCCACTACTGGACTAGCGGGAGTTTATGGGTCCTACGAGCGGTACTTC	CATTGLAGVYGSYERYF
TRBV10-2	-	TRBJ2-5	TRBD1	TGCACCAGCAGCGAGTCAGACAGGGGAGGAGAGACCCAGTACTTC	CTSSESDRGGETQYF